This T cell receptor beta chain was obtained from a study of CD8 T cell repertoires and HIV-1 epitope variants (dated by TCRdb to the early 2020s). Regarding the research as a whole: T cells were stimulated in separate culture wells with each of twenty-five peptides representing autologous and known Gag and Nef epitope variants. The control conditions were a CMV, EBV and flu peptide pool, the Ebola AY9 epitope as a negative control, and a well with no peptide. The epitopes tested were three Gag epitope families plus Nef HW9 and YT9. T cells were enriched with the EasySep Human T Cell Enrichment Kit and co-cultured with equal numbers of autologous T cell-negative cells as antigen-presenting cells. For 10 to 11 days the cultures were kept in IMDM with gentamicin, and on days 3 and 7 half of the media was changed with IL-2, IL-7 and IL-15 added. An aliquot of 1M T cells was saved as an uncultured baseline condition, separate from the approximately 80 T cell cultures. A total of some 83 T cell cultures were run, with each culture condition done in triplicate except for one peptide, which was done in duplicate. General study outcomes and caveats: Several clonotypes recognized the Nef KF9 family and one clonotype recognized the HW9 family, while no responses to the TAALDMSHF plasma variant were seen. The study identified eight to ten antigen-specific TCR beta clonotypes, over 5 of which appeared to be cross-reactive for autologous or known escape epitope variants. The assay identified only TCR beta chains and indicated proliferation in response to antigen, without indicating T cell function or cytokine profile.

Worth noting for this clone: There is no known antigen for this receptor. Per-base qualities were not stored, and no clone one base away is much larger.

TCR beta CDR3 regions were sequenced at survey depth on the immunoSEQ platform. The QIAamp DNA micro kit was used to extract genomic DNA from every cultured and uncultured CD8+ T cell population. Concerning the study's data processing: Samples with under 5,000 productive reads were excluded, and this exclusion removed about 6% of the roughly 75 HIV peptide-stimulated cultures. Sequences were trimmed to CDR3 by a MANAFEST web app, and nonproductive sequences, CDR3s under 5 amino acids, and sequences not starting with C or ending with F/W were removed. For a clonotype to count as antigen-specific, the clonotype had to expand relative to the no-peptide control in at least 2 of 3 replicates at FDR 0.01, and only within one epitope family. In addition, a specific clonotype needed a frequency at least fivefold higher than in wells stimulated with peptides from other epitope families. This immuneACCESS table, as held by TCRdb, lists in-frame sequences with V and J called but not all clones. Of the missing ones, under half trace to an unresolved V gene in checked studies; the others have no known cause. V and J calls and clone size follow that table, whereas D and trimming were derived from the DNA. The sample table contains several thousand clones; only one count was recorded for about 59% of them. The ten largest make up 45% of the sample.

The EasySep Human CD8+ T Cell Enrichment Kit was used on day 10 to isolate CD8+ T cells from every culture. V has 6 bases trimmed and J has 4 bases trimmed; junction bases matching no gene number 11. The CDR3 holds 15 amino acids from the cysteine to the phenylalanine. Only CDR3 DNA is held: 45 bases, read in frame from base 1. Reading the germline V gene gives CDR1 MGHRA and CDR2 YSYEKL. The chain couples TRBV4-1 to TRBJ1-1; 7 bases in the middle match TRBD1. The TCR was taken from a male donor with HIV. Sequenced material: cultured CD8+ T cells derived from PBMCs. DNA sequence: TGCGCCAGCAGTCACGACAGGGCCGAAGGCACTGAAGCTTTCTTT. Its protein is CASSHDRAEGTEAFF.